One TCR beta chain is described in this entry. This CDR3 spans 15 amino acids. V was clipped by 0 bases and J by 3 bases, with 11 bases between them. CDR1 and CDR2 (germline): LNHNV, YYDKDF (reference sequence). Assay: immunoSEQ multiplex PCR; the TCRdb copy retains only in-frame clones and omits some. The table shows roughly 2,500,000 clones, with approximately 94% occurring only once. This record comes from a study of shared clonotypes between healthy human individuals. Sequencing was done on a sample of naive CD4+ T cells from PBMCs. As to subset: CD45RA+ positively selected. The source of this sequence is a man younger than 35 in good health. Some clones in this sample may be carry-over from other donors' samples. The rearrangement joins TRBV15 to TRBJ1-1; no clear D. The CDR3 region is CATSRESGSYTEAFF. The DNA of the CDR3 is TGTGCCACCAGCAGAGAGTCCGGGTCCTACACTGAAGCTTTCTTT.